Presented here are 20 T cell receptor beta chains from one specimen sequenced in a study of cytomegalovirus exposure and HLA in healthy donors (dated by TCRdb to 2016 to 2017). Libraries were made using the immunoSEQ multiplex PCR assay. The multiplex PCR relied on a mix of 60 forward primers for TCR Vbeta segments and 13 reverse primers for TCR Jbeta segments. Imported from immuneACCESS, the table was reduced by TCRdb to in-frame sequences with V and J called. These copies leave out some clones; in studies compared against another copy, an unresolved V gene accounts for under half, and the cause of the remainder is not known. This sample has a few hundred thousand clones in its table, and 70% to 80% of those were observed once. The ten largest clones capture 1.8% of the sample. The sequencing sample was made of PBMCs. Receptors originate from a woman in her 30s in good health and CMV-seronegative.

V is TRBV7-3 and J is TRBJ2-2; 10 bases fit TRBD1. The V segment lost 5 bases and the J segment 7 bases; nucleotides outside the gene matches: 7. The CDR3 consists of 15 residues. Germline assignment: CDR1 SGHTA and CDR2 FQGTGA. The CDR3 region is CASSPRQGAGGELFF. The CDR3 DNA reads TGTGCCAGCAGCCCACGACAGGGGGCGGGCGGGGAGCTGTTTTTT.

The gene calls are TRBV9 and TRBJ1-4; possible D gene TRBD1, 6 bases. This CDR3 has 15 residues. Trimming stripped 3 bases from V and 8 bases from J, with 17 bases between. The germline CDR1 and CDR2 sequences are SGDLS and YYNGEE. CDR3 residues: CASSEGGGAGEKLFF. CDR3 nucleotides: TGTGCCAGCAGCGAGGGGGGGGGCGCCGGGGAAAAACTGTTTTTT.

The chain links TRBV11-3 to TRBJ2-3; D might be TRBD2 (6 bases). The CDR3 totals 15 residues. Looked up from germline, CDR1 is SGHNT and CDR2 is YENEEA. The V end lost 6 bases, the J end lost 1 base, and 14 bases lay between the germline ends. The DNA for the CDR3 is TGTGCCAGCAGGCCCAGGCGGGGCGGCACAGATACGCAGTATTTT. It is translated as CASRPRRGGTDTQYF.

The J gene is TRBJ2-5, the V gene TRBV29-1; TRBD1 agrees at 12 bases. The length of the CDR3 is 16 residues. J was trimmed by 4 bases and V by 1 base; bases with no gene match: 7. Per the germline V gene, CDR1 is SQVTM and CDR2 is ANQGSEA. In nucleotides, the CDR3 is TGCAGCGTTGAAGGAGGGACAGGGGGCGGGCTAGAGACCCAGTACTTC. Protein sequence: CSVEGGTGGGLETQYF.

The chain couples TRBV27 to TRBJ2-5; the D is unclear. Germline V lookup: CDR1 MNHEY, CDR2 SMNVEV (reference sequence). The CDR3 contains 15 residues. Trimming removed 9 bases from V and 6 bases from J, with 23 bases in between. CDR3 amino acids: CASQKEQGVRKTQYF. DNA for the CDR3: TGTGCCAGTCAAAAAGAACAAGGAGTTAGGAAGACCCAGTACTTC.

This clone was counted a single time. At one end, the junction sequence differs from germline, possibly due to a read error. The rearrangement uses TRBV7-9 and TRBJ2-7; 9 bases align to TRBD2. CDR1 is SEHNR and CDR2 is FQNEAQ in the germline V gene (reference sequence). CDR3 length: 15 amino acids. CDR3 sequence: CSSSLGASGTYEQYF. The DNA for the CDR3 is TGTTCCAGCAGCTTAGGTGCTAGCGGGACCTACGAGCAGTACTTC.

This chain links TRBV27 with TRBJ2-3; D is perhaps TRBD2 (6 bases). CDR3 length equals 16 residues. The germline V gene encodes CDR1 MNHEY and CDR2 SMNVEV (reference sequence). Deletions cut 5 bases from V and 2 bases from J, with 17 bases between. The CDR3 DNA follows: TGTGCCAGCAGTCCTTTTAGGCGGGGAGTCACAGATACGCAGTATTTT. It specifies CASSPFRRGVTDTQYF.

The chain links TRBV10-1 to TRBJ2-1, with a weak D call TRBD2 (6 bases). The V gene's germline CDR1 is WNHNN and CDR2 SYGVQD (reference sequence). Trimming shortened V by 1 base and J by 8 bases, and 12 bases separated the two germline ends. The CDR3 covers 14 residues. This CDR3 is CASSEYRPGDEQFF. The CDR3 coding sequence is TGCGCCAGCAGTGAGTATCGACCGGGGGATGAGCAGTTCTTC.

This sequence joins TRBV14 and TRBJ2-5; 8 bases line up with TRBD1. J gave up 1 base and V 4 bases, and 11 bases lay outside the gene matches. The CDR3 is 17 amino acids. Germline V CDR1 and CDR2: SGHDN, FVKESK. The CDR3 DNA reads TGTGCCAGCAGCCGCGGACAGGGTTTCACCTCCCAAGAGACCCAGTACTTC. It is translated as CASSRGQGFTSQETQYF.

This clone was recorded once. The rearrangement uses TRBV19 and TRBJ1-1, with 8 bases that match TRBD1. The CDR3 loop spans 14 amino acids. The V segment lost 5 bases and the J segment 0 bases; nucleotides outside the gene matches: 2. Germline V gives CDR1 LNHDA, CDR2 SQIVND (reference sequence). In DNA form, the CDR3 reads TGTGCCAGTAGTGGACAGGGCTTGAACACTGAAGCTTTCTTT. The encoded protein is CASSGQGLNTEAFF. Full variable domain (remainder filled in from reference TRBV19 and TRBJ1-1): DGGITQSPKYLFRKEGQNVTLSCEQNLNHDAMYWYRQDPGQGLRLIYYSQIVNDFQKGDIAEGYSVSREKKESFPLTVTSAQKNPTAFYLCASSGQGLNTEAFFGQGTRLTVV.

The table lists this clone with a count of one. The CDR3 loop is CASSVVGSTSSYNEQFF. As DNA, the CDR3 is TGTGCCAGCAGCGTAGTCGGTAGCACTTCCTCCTACAATGAGCAGTTCTTC. The chain recombines TRBV9 with TRBJ2-1; D ambiguous. The CDR3 extends over 17 amino acids. V dropped 0 bases and J dropped 0 bases, with 13 bases sitting between them. Germline loops: CDR1 SGDLS, CDR2 YYNGEE.

The rearrangement uses TRBV2 and TRBJ2-1; D might be TRBD2 (6 bases). The V gene's germline CDR1 is SNHLY and CDR2 FYNNEI. The CDR3 spans 15 residues. Trimming took 1 base from V and 8 from J, leaving 15 bases between them. CDR3 nucleotides: TGTGCCAGCAGTGAAGAACTAGCAGCTGGAGATGAGCAGTTCTTC. Translation: CASSEELAAGDEQFF.

The sample holds one count of this clone. The V gene is TRBV6-6, the J gene TRBJ2-2, with D tentatively TRBD2 (7 bases). The CDR3 is 15 residues long. Trimming removed 7 bases at V and 5 bases at J, with 17 bases between. Germline lookup yields CDR1 MNHNY and CDR2 SVGAGI (reference sequence). As DNA, the CDR3 is TGTGCCAGCATCAAGGGGGGGCGAGGAACCGGGGAGCTGTTTTTT. Amino acids: CASIKGGRGTGELFF.

The chain links TRBV7-9 to TRBJ2-5, with D possibly TRBD1 on 5 matching bases. CDR3 length: 15 residues. The germline V gene encodes CDR1 SEHNR and CDR2 FQNEAQ (reference sequence). Trimming stripped 2 bases from V and 0 bases from J, with 10 bases between. The CDR3 sequence is CASSLPDSHQETQYF. CDR3 nucleotides: TGTGCCAGCAGCTTACCCGACAGCCACCAAGAGACCCAGTACTTC.

This chain links TRBV9 with TRBJ2-5; 8 positions agree with TRBD2. CDR1 and CDR2 (germline): SGDLS, YYNGEE. This CDR3 comprises 15 residues. Trimming at V came to 3 bases and at J to 2 bases, leaving 6 bases not matched to a gene. CDR3 bases: TGTGCCAGCAGCGAAACGGGGGGGGTTCAAGAGACCCAGTACTTC. This translates into CASSETGGVQETQYF.

The chain couples TRBV25-1 to TRBJ2-7, with D hard to call. This CDR3 is built from 12 residues. The V gene lost 3 bases and the J gene lost 0 bases, with 3 bases spanning the gap. Germline lookup yields CDR1 MGHDK and CDR2 SYGVNS. CDR3 sequence (DNA): TGTGCCAGCAGTGATTACTCCTACGAGCAGTACTTC. Translated: CASSDYSYEQYF.

The rearrangement joins TRBV30 to TRBJ1-1; D is uncertain. V was clipped by 7 bases and J by 0 bases, with 18 bases between them. Germline loops: CDR1 GTSNPN, CDR2 SVGIG (reference sequence). The CDR3 has 15 residues. CDR3 sequence (DNA): TGTGCCTTCCTTGGGTCTGGCGGTATGAACACTGAAGCTTTCTTT. As protein: CAFLGSGGMNTEAFF.

Details on this clone: Mismatch with germline at one junction end may stem from a read error. This chain connects TRBV5-6 to TRBJ2-2, with D tentatively TRBD1 (6 bases). The CDR3 has 16 residues. Germline V gene lookup returns CDR1 SGHDT and CDR2 YYEEEE. DNA of the CDR3: TGTGCCAGCCCTCGGACAGCCTTTCCGAGGCACCGGGGAGCTGTTTTT. Translation: CASPRTAFPRHRGAVF.

The CDR3 nucleotides read TGTGCCAGCAGCTTACCCAGCGGGAGTGTCACCGGGGAGCTGTTTTTT. Amino acid sequence: CASSLPSGSVTGELFF. The chain links TRBV7-2 to TRBJ2-2, with 8 positions matching TRBD2. The germline V gene encodes CDR1 SGHTA and CDR2 FQGNSA. V lost 2 bases, J lost 4 bases, and 6 bases stayed unmatched. CDR3 length: 16 amino acids.

The rearrangement uses TRBV27 and TRBJ2-7; possibly TRBD2 for D (5 bases). Germline lookup yields CDR1 MNHEY and CDR2 SMNVEV (reference sequence). The CDR3 is made up of 15 amino acids. The V end lost 5 bases, the J end lost 0 bases, and 14 bases lay between the germline ends. The CDR3 protein is CASSTLDTSSYEQYF. CDR3 bases: TGTGCCAGCAGTACCCTTGACACTAGCTCCTACGAGCAGTACTTC.